This T cell receptor beta chain was sequenced for a study of cytomegalovirus exposure and HLA in healthy donors. Study findings and constraints: In an earlier analysis, productive rearrangement rates for most beta V segments clustered near 90% or 30%.

This clone was seen once. Its antigen is not known. The germline V and J ends were trimmed by 0 bases and 3 bases, with 6 bases remaining between them. The CDR3 length is 14 residues. Germline assignment: CDR1 SGHNT and CDR2 YYREEE (reference sequence). Vbeta (60) and Jbeta (13) primers were used in the PCR. The assay was immunoSEQ multiplex PCR, and TCRdb's table has in-frame clones only and misses some. The sample lists fewer than 140,000 clones; around 75% were seen once. The rearrangement uses TRBV5-4 and TRBJ1-4, with D maybe TRBD1 (6 bases). Sequencing was carried out using PBMCs. This sequence originates from a man aged 35 to 55 in good health and CMV-seronegative. The CDR3 sequence: CASSLGTANEKLFF. CDR3 DNA sequence: TGTGCCAGCAGCTTGGGGACAGCTAATGAAAAACTGTTTTTT.